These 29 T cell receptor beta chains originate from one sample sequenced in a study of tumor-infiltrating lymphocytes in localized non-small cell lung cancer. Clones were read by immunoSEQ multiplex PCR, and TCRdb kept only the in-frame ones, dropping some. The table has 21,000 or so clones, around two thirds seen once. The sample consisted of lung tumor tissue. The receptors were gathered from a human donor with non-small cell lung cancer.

CDR3 protein: CASSTHLDTQYF. CDR3 sequence (DNA): TGTGCCAGCAGTACCCACCTCGATACGCAGTATTTT. This chain connects TRBV27 to TRBJ2-3; D remains unclear. Trimming removed 5 bases from V and 6 bases from J, with 9 bases in between. The germline V gene encodes CDR1 MNHEY and CDR2 SMNVEV (reference sequence). The CDR3 totals 12 residues.

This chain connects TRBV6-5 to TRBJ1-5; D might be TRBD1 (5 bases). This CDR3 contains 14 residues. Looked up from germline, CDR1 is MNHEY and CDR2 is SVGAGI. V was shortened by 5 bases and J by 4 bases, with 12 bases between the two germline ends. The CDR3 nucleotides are TGTGCCAGCAGTCCGCAGTGGGGGAATCAGCCCCAGCATTTT. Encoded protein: CASSPQWGNQPQHF.

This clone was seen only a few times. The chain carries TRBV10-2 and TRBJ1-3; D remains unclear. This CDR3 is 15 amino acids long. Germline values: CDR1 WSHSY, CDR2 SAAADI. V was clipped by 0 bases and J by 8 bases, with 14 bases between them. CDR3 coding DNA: TGCGCCAGCAGTGAGTCTTGGAGTACCGAGGACACCATATATTTT. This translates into CASSESWSTEDTIYF.

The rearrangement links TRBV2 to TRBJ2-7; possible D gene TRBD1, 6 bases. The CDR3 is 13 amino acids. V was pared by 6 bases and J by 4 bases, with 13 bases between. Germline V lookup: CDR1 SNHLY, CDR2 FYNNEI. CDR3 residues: CASRTGERYEQYF. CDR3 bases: TGTGCCAGCAGGACAGGTGAACGGTACGAGCAGTACTTC.

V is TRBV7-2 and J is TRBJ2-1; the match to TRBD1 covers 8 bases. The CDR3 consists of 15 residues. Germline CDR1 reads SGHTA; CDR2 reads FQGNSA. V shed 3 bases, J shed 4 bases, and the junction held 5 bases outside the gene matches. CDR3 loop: CASSLRTGSYNEQFF. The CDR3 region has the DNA TGTGCCAGCAGCTTGAGGACAGGGTCGTACAATGAGCAGTTCTTC. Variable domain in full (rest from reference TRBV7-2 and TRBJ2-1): GAGVSQSPSNKVTEKGKDVELRCDPISGHTALYWYRQSLGQGLEFLIYFQGNSAPDKSGLPSDRFSAERTGGSVSTLTIQRTQQEDSAVYLCASSLRTGSYNEQFFGPGTRLTVL.

The CDR3 reads CASSSGVGTGTAETQYF. The CDR3 DNA follows: TGTGCCAGCAGCTCGGGGGTGGGGACAGGGACAGCAGAGACCCAGTACTTC. The chain is built from TRBV7-2 and TRBJ2-5; 9 bases are shared with TRBD1. In germline, CDR1 is SGHTA, CDR2 FQGNSA. The CDR3 is 17 amino acids. V was pared by 4 bases and J by 4 bases, with 13 bases of the junction left unmatched.

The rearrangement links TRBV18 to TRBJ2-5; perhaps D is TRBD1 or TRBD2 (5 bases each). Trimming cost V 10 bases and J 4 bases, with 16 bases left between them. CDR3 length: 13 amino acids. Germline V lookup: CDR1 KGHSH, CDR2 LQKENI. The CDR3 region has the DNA TGTGCCACCCTACGGGGCCCGGGAGAGACCCAGTACTTC. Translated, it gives CATLRGPGETQYF.

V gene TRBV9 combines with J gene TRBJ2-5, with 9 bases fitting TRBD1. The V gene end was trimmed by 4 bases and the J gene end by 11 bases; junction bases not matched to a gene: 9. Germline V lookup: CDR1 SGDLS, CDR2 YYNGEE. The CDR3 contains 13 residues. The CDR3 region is CASSTTGQGEQYF. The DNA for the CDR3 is TGTGCCAGCAGCACGACGGGACAGGGAGAACAGTACTTC.

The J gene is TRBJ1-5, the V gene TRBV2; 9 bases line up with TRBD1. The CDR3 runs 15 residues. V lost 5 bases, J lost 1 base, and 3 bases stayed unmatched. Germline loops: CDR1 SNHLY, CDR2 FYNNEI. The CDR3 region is CASSRTGGSNQPQHF. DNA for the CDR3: TGTGCCAGCAGTCGCACAGGGGGCAGCAATCAGCCCCAGCATTTT.

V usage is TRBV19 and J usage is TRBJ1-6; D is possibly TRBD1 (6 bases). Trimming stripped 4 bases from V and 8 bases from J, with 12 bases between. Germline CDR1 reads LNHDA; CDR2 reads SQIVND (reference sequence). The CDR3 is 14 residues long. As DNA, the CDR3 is TGTGCCAGTAGTAAGGACAGCTCGTATTCACCCCTCCACTTT. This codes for CASSKDSSYSPLHF.

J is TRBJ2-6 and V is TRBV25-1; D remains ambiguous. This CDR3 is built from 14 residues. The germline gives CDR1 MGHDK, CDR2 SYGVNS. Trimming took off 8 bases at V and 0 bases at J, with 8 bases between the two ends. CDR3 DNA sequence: TGTGCCAGCTCGTCTCACTCTGGGGCCAACGTCCTGACTTTC. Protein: CASSSHSGANVLTF.

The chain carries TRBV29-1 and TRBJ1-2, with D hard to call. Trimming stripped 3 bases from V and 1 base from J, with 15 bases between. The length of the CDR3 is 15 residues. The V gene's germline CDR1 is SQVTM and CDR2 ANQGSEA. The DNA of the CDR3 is TGCAGCGTTGATTCGTTAATTAACATTAACTATGGCTACACCTTC. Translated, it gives CSVDSLININYGYTF.

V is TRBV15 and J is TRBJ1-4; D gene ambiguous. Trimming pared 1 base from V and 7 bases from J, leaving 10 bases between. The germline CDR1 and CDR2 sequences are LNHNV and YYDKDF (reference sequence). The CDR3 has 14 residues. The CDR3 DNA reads TGTGCCACCAGCAGAGGGCAGAAAGGTGAAAAACTGTTTTTT. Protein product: CATSRGQKGEKLFF.

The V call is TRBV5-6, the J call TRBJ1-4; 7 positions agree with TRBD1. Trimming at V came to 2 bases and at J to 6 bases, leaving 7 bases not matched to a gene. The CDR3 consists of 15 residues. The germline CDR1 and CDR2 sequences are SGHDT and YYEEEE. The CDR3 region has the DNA TGTGCCAGCAGCTTACCAGGGGGGCTGGATGAAAAACTGTTTTTT. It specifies CASSLPGGLDEKLFF. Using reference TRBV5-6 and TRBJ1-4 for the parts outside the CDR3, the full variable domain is DAGVTQSPTHLIKTRGQQVTLRCSPKSGHDTVSWYQQALGQGPQFIFQYYEEEERQRGNFPDRFSGHQFPNYSSELNVNALLLGDSALYLCASSLPGGLDEKLFFGSGTQLSVL.

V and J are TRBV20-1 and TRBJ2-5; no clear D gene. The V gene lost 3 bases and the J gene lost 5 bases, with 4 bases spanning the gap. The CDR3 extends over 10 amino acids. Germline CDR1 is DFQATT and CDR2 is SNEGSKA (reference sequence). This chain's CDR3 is CSASLETQYF. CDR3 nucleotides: TGCAGTGCTAGTCTGGAGACCCAGTACTTC.

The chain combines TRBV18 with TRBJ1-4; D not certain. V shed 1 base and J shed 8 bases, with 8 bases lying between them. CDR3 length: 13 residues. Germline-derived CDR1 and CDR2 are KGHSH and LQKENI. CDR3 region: CASSPQGDEKLFF. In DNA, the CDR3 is TGTGCCAGCTCACCACAGGGCGACGAAAAACTGTTTTTT. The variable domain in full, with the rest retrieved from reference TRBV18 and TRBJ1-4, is NAGVMQNPRHLVRRRGQEARLRCSPMKGHSHVYWYRQLPEEGLKFMVYLQKENIIDESGMPKERFSAEFPKEGPSILRIQQVVRGDSAAYFCASSPQGDEKLFFGSGTQLSVL.

The CDR3 DNA reads TGTGCCAGCAGTCCACAGGAGCGGGGGACTACCTTC. It yields the protein CASSPQERGTTF. The chain is built from TRBV6-6 and TRBJ1-2; weak D call: TRBD1 (5 bases). Germline loops: CDR1 MNHNY, CDR2 SVGAGI (reference sequence). The CDR3 covers 12 residues. Trimming cost V 5 bases and J 14 bases, with 18 bases left between them.

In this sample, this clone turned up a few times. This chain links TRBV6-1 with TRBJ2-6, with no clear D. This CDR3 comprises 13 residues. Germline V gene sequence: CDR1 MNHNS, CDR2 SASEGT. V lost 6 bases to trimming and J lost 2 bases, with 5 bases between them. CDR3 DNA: TGTGCCAGCAGCCCCCCTGGGGCCAACGTCCTGACTTTC. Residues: CASSPPGANVLTF.

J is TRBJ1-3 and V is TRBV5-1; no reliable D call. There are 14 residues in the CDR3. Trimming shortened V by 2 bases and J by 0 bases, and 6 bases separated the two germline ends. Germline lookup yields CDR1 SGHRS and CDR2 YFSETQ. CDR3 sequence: CASSFGVSGNTIYF. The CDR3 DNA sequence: TGCGCCAGCAGCTTCGGAGTCTCTGGAAACACCATATATTTT.

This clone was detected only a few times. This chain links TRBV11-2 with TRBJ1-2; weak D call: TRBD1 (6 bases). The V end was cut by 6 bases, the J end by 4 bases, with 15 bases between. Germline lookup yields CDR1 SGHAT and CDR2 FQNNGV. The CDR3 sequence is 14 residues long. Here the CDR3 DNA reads TGTGCCAGCAGTCTAGGGGGGGTTCTCTATGGCTACACCTTC. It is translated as CASSLGGVLYGYTF.

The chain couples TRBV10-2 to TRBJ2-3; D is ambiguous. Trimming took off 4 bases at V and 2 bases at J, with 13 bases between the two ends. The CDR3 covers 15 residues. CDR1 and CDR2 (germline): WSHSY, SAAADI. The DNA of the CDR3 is TGCGCCAGCAGTGCCCCTGCTAGATACACAGATACGCAGTATTTT. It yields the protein CASSAPARYTDTQYF.

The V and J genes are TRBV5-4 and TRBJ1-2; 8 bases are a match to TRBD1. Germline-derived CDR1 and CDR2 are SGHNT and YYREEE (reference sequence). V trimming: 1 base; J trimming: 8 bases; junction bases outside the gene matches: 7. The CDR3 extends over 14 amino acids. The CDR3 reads CASSLPQGARGYTF. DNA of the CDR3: TGTGCCAGCAGCTTGCCCCAGGGGGCGCGGGGCTACACCTTC.

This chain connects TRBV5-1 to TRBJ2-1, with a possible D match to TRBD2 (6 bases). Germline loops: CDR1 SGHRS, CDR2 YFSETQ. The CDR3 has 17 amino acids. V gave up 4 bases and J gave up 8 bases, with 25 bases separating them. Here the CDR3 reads CASSDATGTQAVDEQFF. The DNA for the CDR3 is TGCGCCAGCAGCGACGCAACCGGGACTCAGGCCGTGGATGAGCAGTTCTTC.

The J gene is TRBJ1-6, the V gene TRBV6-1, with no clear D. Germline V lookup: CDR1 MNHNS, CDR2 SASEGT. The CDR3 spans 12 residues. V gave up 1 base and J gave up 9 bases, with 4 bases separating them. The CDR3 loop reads CASSEVLSPLHF. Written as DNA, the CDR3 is TGTGCCAGCAGTGAAGTCCTTTCACCCCTCCACTTT.

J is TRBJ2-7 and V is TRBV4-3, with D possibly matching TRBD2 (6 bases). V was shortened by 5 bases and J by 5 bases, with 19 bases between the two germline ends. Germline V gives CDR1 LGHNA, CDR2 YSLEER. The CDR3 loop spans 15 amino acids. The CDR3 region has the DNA TGCGCCAGCAGCTCCCGCGTGGAGGGGAGGAACGAGCAGTACTTC. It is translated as CASSSRVEGRNEQYF.

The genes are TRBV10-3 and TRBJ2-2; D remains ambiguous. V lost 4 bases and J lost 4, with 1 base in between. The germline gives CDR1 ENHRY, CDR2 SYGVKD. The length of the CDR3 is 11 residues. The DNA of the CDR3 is TGTGCCATCAGTGCCACCGGGGAGCTGTTTTTT. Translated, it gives CAISATGELFF.

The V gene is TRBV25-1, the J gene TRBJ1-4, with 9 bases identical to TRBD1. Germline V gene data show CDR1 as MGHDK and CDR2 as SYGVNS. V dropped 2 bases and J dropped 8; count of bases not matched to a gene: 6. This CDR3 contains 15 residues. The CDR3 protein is CASSETTGGKEKLFF. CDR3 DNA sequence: TGTGCCAGCAGTGAAACCACAGGGGGCAAAGAAAAACTGTTTTTT.

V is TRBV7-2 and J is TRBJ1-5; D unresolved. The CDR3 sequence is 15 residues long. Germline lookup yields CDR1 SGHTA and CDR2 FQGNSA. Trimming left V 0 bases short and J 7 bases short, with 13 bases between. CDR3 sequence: CASSLAPTGSQPQHF. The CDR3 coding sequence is TGTGCCAGCAGCTTAGCCCCGACCGGGAGCCAGCCCCAGCATTTT. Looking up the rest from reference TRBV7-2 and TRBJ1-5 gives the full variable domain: GAGVSQSPSNKVTEKGKDVELRCDPISGHTALYWYRQSLGQGLEFLIYFQGNSAPDKSGLPSDRFSAERTGGSVSTLTIQRTQQEDSAVYLCASSLAPTGSQPQHFGDGTRLSIL.

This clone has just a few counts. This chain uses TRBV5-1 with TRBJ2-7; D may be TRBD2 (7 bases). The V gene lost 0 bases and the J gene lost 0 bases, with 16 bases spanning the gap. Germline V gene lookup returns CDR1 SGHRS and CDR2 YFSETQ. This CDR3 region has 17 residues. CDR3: CASSLGVGGGSSYEQYF. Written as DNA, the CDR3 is TGCGCCAGCAGCTTGGGTGTAGGGGGGGGGAGCTCCTACGAGCAGTACTTC.